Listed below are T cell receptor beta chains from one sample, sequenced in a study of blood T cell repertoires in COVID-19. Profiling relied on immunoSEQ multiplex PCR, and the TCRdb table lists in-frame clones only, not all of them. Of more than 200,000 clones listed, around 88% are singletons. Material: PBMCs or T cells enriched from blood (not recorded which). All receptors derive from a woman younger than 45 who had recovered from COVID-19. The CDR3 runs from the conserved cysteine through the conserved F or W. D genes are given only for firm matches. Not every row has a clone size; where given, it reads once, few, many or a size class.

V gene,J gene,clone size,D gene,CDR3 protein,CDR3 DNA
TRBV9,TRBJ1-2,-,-,CASSVGADSALYGYTF,TGTGCCAGCAGCGTAGGAGCGGACAGCGCCCTTTATGGCTACACCTTC
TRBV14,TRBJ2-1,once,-,CASSPGQSGNEQFF,TGTGCCAGCAGCCCAGGACAGTCCGGCAATGAGCAGTTCTTC
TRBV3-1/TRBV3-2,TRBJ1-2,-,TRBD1,CASSVQQGSYGYTF,TGTGCCAGCAGCGTCCAACAGGGGAGCTATGGCTACACCTTC
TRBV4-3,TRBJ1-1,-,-,CASSQDLVNTEAFF,TGCGCCAGCAGCCAAGATTTAGTTAACACTGAAGCTTTCTTT
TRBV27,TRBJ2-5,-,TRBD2,CASSLSGSAKTQYF,TGTGCCAGCAGTTTAAGCGGGAGTGCGAAGACCCAGTACTTC
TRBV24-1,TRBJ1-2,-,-,CATSPPGGRVGGYTF,TGTGCCACCAGTCCCCCGGGAGGCAGGGTCGGCGGCTACACCTTC
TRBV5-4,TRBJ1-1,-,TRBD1,CASSSDRGAIEAFF,TGTGCCAGCTCATCGGACAGGGGGGCCATTGAAGCTTTCTTT
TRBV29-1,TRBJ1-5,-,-,CSVGRGGNQPQHF,TGCAGCGTTGGCAGGGGAGGCAATCAGCCCCAGCATTTT
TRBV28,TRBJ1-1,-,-,CASKFIAGVVATEAFF,TGTGCCAGCAAGTTCATTGCAGGGGTCGTCGCCACTGAAGCTTTCTTT
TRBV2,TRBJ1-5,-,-,CASRRQSNQPQHF,TGTGCCAGCAGACGACAGAGCAATCAGCCCCAGCATTTT
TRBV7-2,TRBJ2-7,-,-,CASSLSVSGVGEQYF,TGTGCCAGCAGCTTAAGCGTTTCAGGGGTGGGCGAGCAGTACTTC
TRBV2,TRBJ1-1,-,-,CASSAGTRDRGAFF,TGTGCCAGCAGTGCCGGGACACGGGACCGTGGGGCTTTCTTT
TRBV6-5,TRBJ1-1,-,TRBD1,CASSYYGTDTEAFF,TGTGCCAGCAGTTACTACGGGACAGACACTGAAGCTTTCTTT